These 30 T cell receptor beta chains were sequenced from one sample in a study of OX40 agonist ivuxolimab in advanced cancers. Some clones are missing from TCRdb's copy, which holds only in-frame ones; the method was immunoSEQ multiplex PCR. The sample shows tens of thousands of clones, around nine tenths of them seen only once. Specimen: CD4+ or CD8+ T cells sorted from blood, collected in a trial of the OX40 agonist ivuxolimab. The receptors shown here come from an adult with an advanced solid tumor such as melanoma, head and neck, liver or kidney cancer.

This clone was picked up one time. The CDR3, as DNA: TGTGCCAGCGGCGAAGCAGGGACGGAGACCCAGTACTTC. Its protein is CASGEAGTETQYF. The chain combines TRBV19 with TRBJ2-5; D might be TRBD1 or TRBD2, each matching 5 bases. Germline loops: CDR1 LNHDA, CDR2 SQIVND (reference sequence). This CDR3 is built from 13 residues. V was trimmed by 9 bases and J by 5 bases, leaving 16 bases between them.

The genes are TRBV18 and TRBJ2-2; tentative D call: TRBD1 (5 bases). V was trimmed by 6 bases and J by 0 bases, leaving 20 bases between them. Germline CDR1 KGHSH, CDR2 LQKENI. CDR3 length: 18 amino acids. Here the CDR3 DNA reads TGTGCCAGCTCCCACGAAGTCGGTGGGGCCACGAACACCGGGGAGCTGTTTTTT. As protein: CASSHEVGGATNTGELFF.

V and J are TRBV7-9 and TRBJ1-2, with TRBD1 matching over 7 bases. The junction had 3 bases not matched to a gene; V was cut back by 1 base and J by 4 bases. This CDR3 is built from 14 residues. The germline V gene encodes CDR1 SEHNR and CDR2 FQNEAQ (reference sequence). In DNA, the CDR3 is TGTGCCAGCAGCTTAGTTGACAGGGCCTATGGCTACACCTTC. Translating gives CASSLVDRAYGYTF.

There are a few counts of this clone. Here the CDR3 DNA reads TGTGCCATCACCCTAGGGGGGGGAGGTGGTGAAGCTTTCTTT. Protein: CAITLGGGGGEAFF. The rearrangement links TRBV10-3 to TRBJ1-1, with D perhaps matching TRBD1 (6 bases). Looked up from germline, CDR1 is ENHRY and CDR2 is SYGVKD. The V gene lost 7 bases and the J gene lost 7 bases, with 19 bases spanning the gap. The CDR3 length is 14 residues.

The chain links TRBV5-6 to TRBJ2-3; 7 nucleotides line up with TRBD2. The CDR3 runs to 16 residues. Germline V gene data show CDR1 as SGHDT and CDR2 as YYEEEE. Trimming cost V 0 bases and J 6 bases; bases outside gene matches: 10. In nucleotides, the CDR3 is TGTGCCAGCAGCTTGGGGACTAGGTCCCGAGGCGATACGCAGTATTTT. It encodes CASSLGTRSRGDTQYF.

This rearrangement joins TRBV20-1 to TRBJ1-2; a weak D match, TRBD1 (5 bases). CDR1 and CDR2 from the germline V gene are DFQATT and SNEGSKA (reference sequence). Trimming took 4 bases from V and 13 from J, leaving 13 bases between them. The CDR3 is 10 residues long. The CDR3 spells CSATRDGGTF. CDR3 DNA sequence: TGCAGTGCTACCCGGGACGGCGGCACCTTC.

The genes are TRBV30 and TRBJ1-6, with 9 bases identical to TRBD1. With V trimmed by 2 bases and J by 9 bases, 11 bases remained unmatched. The CDR3 is 16 residues long. Germline V lookup: CDR1 GTSNPN, CDR2 SVGIG (reference sequence). CDR3 DNA: TGTGCCTGGAGTTCCCATACAGGGGGCGGATCTTCACCCCTCCACTTT. Encoded protein: CAWSSHTGGGSSPLHF.

The V call is TRBV7-2, the J call TRBJ2-3; D remains unclear. The ends were cut back, 1 base at V and 3 bases at J, with 8 bases in the middle. The CDR3 is 14 residues long. CDR1 SGHTA and CDR2 FQGNSA come from the germline V gene. The CDR3, as DNA: TGTGCCAGCAGCTTAGTCGCTAATACAGATACGCAGTATTTT. Protein: CASSLVANTDTQYF.

The chain joins TRBV5-1 to TRBJ1-1; a possible D gene is TRBD1 (5 bases). Germline V gene lookup returns CDR1 SGHRS and CDR2 YFSETQ. The V end was cut by 4 bases, the J end by 0 bases, with 16 bases between. This CDR3 comprises 16 residues. CDR3 in amino acids: CASSGTRGGVNTEAFF. In nucleotides, the CDR3 is TGCGCCAGCAGCGGCACACGTGGGGGGGTGAACACTGAAGCTTTCTTT. The full variable domain, completed using reference TRBV5-1 and TRBJ1-1, is KAGVTQTPRYLIKTRGQQVTLSCSPISGHRSVSWYQQTPGQGLQFLFEYFSETQRNKGNFPGRFSGRQFSNSRSEMNVSTLELGDSALYLCASSGTRGGVNTEAFFGQGTRLTVV.

Points on this clone: The sample contains more than one DNA sequence encoding this CDR3. The V and J genes are TRBV5-5 and TRBJ2-1, with D perhaps matching TRBD2 (6 bases). Germline-derived CDR1 and CDR2 are SGHKS and YYEKEE (reference sequence). V was pared by 5 bases and J by 6 bases, with 9 bases between. CDR3 size: 12 residues. The CDR3 nucleotides read TGTGCCAGCAGTCTCGGGGGCAATGAGCAGTTCTTC. Translated: CASSLGGNEQFF.

This sequence joins TRBV5-1 and TRBJ1-5; D remains unclear. The germline V gene has CDR1 SGHRS and CDR2 YFSETQ. V was shortened by 7 bases and J by 4 bases, with 18 bases between the two germline ends. The CDR3 extends over 15 amino acids. In nucleotides, the CDR3 is TGCGCCAGCGCTCCAGGCGGGGAGTGGAATCAGCCCCAGCATTTT. As protein: CASAPGGEWNQPQHF. The full variable domain, completed using reference TRBV5-1 and TRBJ1-5, is KAGVTQTPRYLIKTRGQQVTLSCSPISGHRSVSWYQQTPGQGLQFLFEYFSETQRNKGNFPGRFSGRQFSNSRSEMNVSTLELGDSALYLCASAPGGEWNQPQHFGDGTRLSIL.

The V call is TRBV5-4, the J call TRBJ2-5; TRBD2 agrees at 9 bases. This CDR3 has 15 amino acids. V shed 6 bases, J shed 3 bases, and the junction held 9 bases outside the gene matches. Germline CDR1 is SGHNT and CDR2 is YYREEE (reference sequence). The CDR3 DNA reads as TGTGCCAGCACCATGGCCCCTAGCGGGAAAGAGACCCAGTACTTC. Its protein product is CASTMAPSGKETQYF.

The rearrangement joins TRBV30 to TRBJ2-5, with 7 bases matching TRBD2. This CDR3 has 13 amino acids. Trimming at V came to 2 bases and at J to 5 bases, leaving 5 bases not matched to a gene. CDR1 is GTSNPN, CDR2 SVGIG, per germline (reference sequence). CDR3 sequence reads: CAWSPPGGETQYF. The CDR3 DNA reads as TGTGCCTGGAGTCCCCCCGGGGGGGAGACCCAGTACTTC. The full variable domain, rest sourced from reference TRBV30 and TRBJ2-5, is SQTIHQWPATLVQPVGSPLSLECTVEGTSNPNLYWYRQAAGRGLQLLFYSVGIGQISSEVPQNLSASRPQDRQFILSSKKLLLSDSGFYLCAWSPPGGETQYFGPGTRLLVL.

The rearrangement links TRBV18 to TRBJ2-3, with D possibly TRBD1 on 6 matching bases. Between the trimmed V and J ends, which lost 1 base and 2 bases, there was a span of 10 bases. The length of the CDR3 is 15 residues. The germline CDR1 and CDR2 sequences are KGHSH and LQKENI. The CDR3 region has the DNA TGTGCCAGCTCACCACGAGGGGGAAACACAGATACGCAGTATTTT. This codes for CASSPRGGNTDTQYF. The full variable domain, completed using reference TRBV18 and TRBJ2-3, is NAGVMQNPRHLVRRRGQEARLRCSPMKGHSHVYWYRQLPEEGLKFMVYLQKENIIDESGMPKERFSAEFPKEGPSILRIQQVVRGDSAAYFCASSPRGGNTDTQYFGPGTRLTVL.

The rearrangement joins TRBV7-2 to TRBJ2-2, with TRBD2 identical over 9 bases. V lost 5 bases, J lost 0 bases, and 7 bases stayed unmatched. The CDR3 totals 17 residues. Germline V gene lookup returns CDR1 SGHTA and CDR2 FQGNSA. For the CDR3, the DNA is TGTGCCAGCAGCCGCGTTAGCGGGGGCCCGAACACCGGGGAGCTGTTTTTT. The encoded protein is CASSRVSGGPNTGELFF.

The V call is TRBV11-2, the J call TRBJ2-5; 11 nucleotides match TRBD2. Per germline, CDR1 SGHAT and CDR2 FQNNGV. Trimming took 4 bases from V and 6 from J; bases not matched to a gene: 4. The CDR3 length is 14 residues. The CDR3 here is CASSSTSGGQTQYF. The CDR3, as DNA: TGTGCCAGCAGCTCCACTAGCGGGGGCCAGACCCAGTACTTC.

The CDR3 DNA follows: TGTGCCAGCAGCCGTCGGGCCAACACTGAAGCTTTCTTT. The encoded protein is CASSRRANTEAFF. The chain carries TRBV2 and TRBJ1-1; D not certain. In germline, CDR1 is SNHLY, CDR2 FYNNEI. V gave up 6 bases and J gave up 2 bases, with 10 bases separating them. This CDR3 comprises 13 residues.

This clone showed up just once. The chain carries TRBV7-2 and TRBJ2-5; TRBD1 matches 11 bases. CDR1 and CDR2 from the germline V gene are SGHTA and FQGNSA. The CDR3 has 15 amino acids. Trimming cost V 4 bases and J 4 bases; bases outside gene matches: 5. CDR3 nucleotide sequence: TGTGCCAGCAGCTCAGGACAGGGGGCAAGAGAGACCCAGTACTTC. Translating gives CASSSGQGARETQYF.

V usage is TRBV6-6 and J usage is TRBJ2-7; the match to TRBD2 covers 12 bases. This CDR3 region has 16 residues. The V and J ends lost 6 bases and 3 bases, in that order; junction bases with no gene match: 9. Germline V gene lookup returns CDR1 MNHNY and CDR2 SVGAGI (reference sequence). CDR3 amino acids: CASSPGLAGGFYEQYF. CDR3 nucleotide sequence: TGTGCCAGCAGCCCGGGGCTAGCGGGGGGGTTCTACGAGCAGTACTTC.

The V and J genes are TRBV7-2 and TRBJ1-5; 10 nucleotides line up with TRBD1. V trimming: 5 bases; J trimming: 7 bases; junction bases outside the gene matches: 8. Germline CDR1 SGHTA, CDR2 FQGNSA. The CDR3 length is 15 residues. CDR3 in amino acids: CASSDLDRGLQPQHF. In nucleotides, the CDR3 is TGTGCCAGCAGCGATCTCGACAGGGGGCTCCAGCCCCAGCATTTT.

This chain links TRBV5-1 with TRBJ2-7; D is tentatively TRBD1 or TRBD2 (5 bases each). The V gene lost 1 base and the J gene lost 4 bases, with 12 bases spanning the gap. CDR1 is SGHRS and CDR2 is YFSETQ in the germline V gene. This CDR3 spans 14 amino acids. CDR3 bases: TGCGCCAGCAGCTTGTACGCAGGGAGTTACGAGCAGTACTTC. As protein: CASSLYAGSYEQYF.

V gene TRBV9 combines with J gene TRBJ1-2, with D possibly TRBD1 on 5 matching bases. V gave up 0 bases and J gave up 5 bases, with 14 bases separating them. CDR1 is SGDLS, CDR2 YYNGEE, per germline. CDR3 length: 15 residues. CDR3 nucleotide sequence: TGTGCCAGCAGCGTAGAAGGGACGACTCAGTATGGCTACACCTTC. Translation: CASSVEGTTQYGYTF.

J is TRBJ2-3 and V is TRBV7-2; 11 bases fit TRBD2. Germline CDR1 SGHTA, CDR2 FQGNSA. This CDR3 is 16 amino acids long. J was trimmed by 6 bases and V by 6 bases; bases with no gene match: 11. In nucleotides, the CDR3 is TGTGCCAGCAGAACCGGGACTAGCGGACGCTCGGATACGCAGTATTTT. It yields the protein CASRTGTSGRSDTQYF.

V and J are TRBV6-5 and TRBJ1-2, with TRBD1 identical over 7 bases. CDR1 and CDR2 (germline): MNHEY, SVGAGI. This CDR3 comprises 14 residues. Losses at the gene ends were 2 bases for V and 4 bases for J; bases not matched to a gene: 4. CDR3 loop: CASSYRDSFYGYTF. In DNA form, the CDR3 reads TGTGCCAGCAGTTACCGGGACAGCTTCTATGGCTACACCTTC.

This chain uses TRBV29-1 with TRBJ2-5; the D call may be TRBD1 or TRBD2 (6 bases each). The CDR3 has 14 residues. Trimming stripped 6 bases from V and 2 bases from J, with 16 bases between. The germline gives CDR1 SQVTM, CDR2 ANQGSEA. The CDR3 loop reads CSVAEGGKQETQYF. The DNA of the CDR3 is TGCAGCGTCGCCGAGGGGGGTAAACAAGAGACCCAGTACTTC.

V is TRBV28 and J is TRBJ1-4, with D hard to call. Germline lookup yields CDR1 MDHEN and CDR2 SYDVKM. This CDR3 contains 14 residues. Trimming cost V 6 bases and J 8 bases, with 16 bases left between them. In DNA form, the CDR3 reads TGTGCCAGCAGCCCGGGAACCACGGGGGAAAAACTGTTTTTT. It encodes CASSPGTTGEKLFF.

The J gene is TRBJ2-2, the V gene TRBV29-1; TRBD1 matches at 8 bases. The CDR3 is 16 residues long. Germline V gives CDR1 SQVTM, CDR2 ANQGSEA. Trimming cost V 2 bases and J 6 bases; bases outside gene matches: 11. CDR3 in DNA: TGCAGCGTTGAACCCCGGACAGGGATAAAGGCCGGGGAGCTGTTTTTT. Its translation: CSVEPRTGIKAGELFF.

The chain recombines TRBV7-9 with TRBJ1-1; 8 nucleotides agree with TRBD1. Germline V gives CDR1 SEHNR, CDR2 FQNEAQ (reference sequence). CDR3 length equals 15 residues. V shed 5 bases, J shed 3 bases, and the junction held 8 bases outside the gene matches. CDR3 region: CASSPPQGAYTEAFF. DNA of the CDR3: TGTGCCAGCAGCCCCCCCCAGGGGGCGTACACTGAAGCTTTCTTT.

The gene calls are TRBV9 and TRBJ2-7; D remains unclear. Germline V CDR1 and CDR2: SGDLS, YYNGEE. There are 14 residues in the CDR3. The V gene lost 7 bases and the J gene lost 0 bases, with 14 bases spanning the gap. The CDR3 region is CASSQRPSSYEQYF. The CDR3 bases are TGTGCCAGCTCACAACGACCGAGCTCCTACGAGCAGTACTTC.

V usage is TRBV6-6 and J usage is TRBJ1-5, with D possibly being TRBD1 (6 bases). The germline V gene has CDR1 MNHNY and CDR2 SVGAGI (reference sequence). Trimming removed 6 bases from V and 3 bases from J, with 12 bases in between. There are 14 residues in the CDR3. CDR3 in DNA: TGTGCCAGCAGGGACACAGGGCCCAATCAGCCCCAGCATTTT. It is translated as CASRDTGPNQPQHF.